A selection of T cell receptor beta chains follows, all from one sample in a study of cytomegalovirus exposure and HLA in healthy donors. The data were produced by immunoSEQ multiplex PCR, yet TCRdb's version contains in-frame clones alone and is incomplete. This sample has about 170,000 clones, with 65% to 85% found just once. The sequenced material came from PBMCs. The origin of the receptors is a woman aged 50 to 60 in good health and CMV-seropositive. The CDR3 runs from the conserved cysteine through the conserved F or W. D genes are given only for firm matches. For some rows the clone size is stated as once, few or many, or as a class when expanded; others skip it.

TRBD1 | - | TRBJ1-6 | TRBV6-5 | 15 | CASSYQGQTNSPLHF | TGTGCCAGCAGTTACCAGGGACAGACCAATTCACCCCTCCACTTT
- | - | TRBJ2-7 | TRBV15 | 13 | CATSARRGYEQYF | TGTGCCACCAGCGCCCGGAGAGGCTACGAGCAGTACTTC
- | - | TRBJ1-2 | TRBV27 | 15 | CASSGGAGRGYGYTF | TGTGCCAGCAGTGGCGGGGCGGGCCGAGGATATGGCTACACCTTC
TRBD1 | - | TRBJ1-1 | TRBV30 | 14 | CAWRAQPGQGLSFF | TGTGCCTGGAGAGCTCAGCCGGGACAGGGCTTATCTTTCTTT
TRBD1 | - | TRBJ2-3 | TRBV19 | 15 | CASSIGTGPTDTQYF | TGTGCCAGTAGTATAGGGACAGGACCCACAGATACGCAGTATTTT
- | - | TRBJ1-1 | TRBV4-3 | 16 | CASSQEGLTGGTEAFF | TGCGCCAGCAGCCAAGAGGGCCTTACGGGGGGCACTGAAGCTTTCTTT
- | many | TRBJ1-1 | TRBV19 | 13 | CASSSTGFAEAFF | TGTGCCAGTAGTTCTACAGGTTTTGCTGAAGCTTTCTTT
- | - | TRBJ2-1 | TRBV6-5 | 14 | CASSYSTRKGEQFF | TGTGCCAGCAGTTACTCGACTAGGAAGGGTGAGCAGTTCTTC
TRBD1 | - | TRBJ1-4 | TRBV4-1 | 15 | CASSQDVGQERKLFF | TGCGCCAGCAGCCAAGATGTGGGACAGGAGCGAAAACTGTTTTTT
TRBD1 | - | TRBJ2-1 | TRBV11-2 | 16 | CASSLRGQGNGNEQFF | TGTGCCAGCAGCCTAAGAGGACAGGGAAATGGGAATGAGCAGTTCTTC
TRBD2 | - | TRBJ2-7 | TRBV5-1 | 14 | CASSLGGGPYEQYF | TGCGCCAGCAGCCTGGGCGGGGGTCCCTACGAGCAGTACTTC
- | - | TRBJ2-3 | TRBV7-2 | 16 | CASSFRKTGFTDTQYF | TGTGCCAGCAGCTTTAGGAAGACGGGATTCACAGATACGCAGTATTTT
- | few | TRBJ1-1 | TRBV7-9 | 13 | CASSFLGHTEAFF | TGTGCCAGCAGCTTTTTGGGGCACACTGAAGCTTTCTTT
- | - | TRBJ1-1 | TRBV5-1 | 14 | CASSFQGLDTEAFF | TGCGCCAGCAGCTTTCAGGGTCTTGACACTGAAGCTTTCTTT
- | - | TRBJ2-2 | TRBV7-3 | 15 | CASSLGFANTGELFF | TGTGCCAGCAGCTTAGGCTTCGCGAACACCGGGGAGCTGTTTTTT
- | - | TRBJ1-3 | TRBV10-3 | 16 | CAIREGTSSSGNTIYF | TGTGCCATCAGGGAAGGGACTTCTTCCTCTGGAAACACCATATATTTT
TRBD1 | - | TRBJ1-1 | TRBV4-3 | 16 | CASSQEAGTGGTEAFF | TGCGCCAGCAGCCAAGAAGCCGGGACAGGGGGCACTGAAGCTTTCTTT
- | - | TRBJ2-1 | TRBV27 | 13 | CASSFRVYNEQFF | TGTGCCAGCAGTTTCCGAGTCTACAATGAGCAGTTCTTC
- | - | TRBJ2-1 | TRBV5-1 | 15 | CASSRDYDYRNEQFF | TGCGCCAGCAGCCGTGACTACGACTATAGGAATGAGCAGTTCTTC
- | - | TRBJ1-2 | TRBV11-2 | 15 | CASSPRGGVSYGYTF | TGTGCCAGCAGCCCACGGGGGGGCGTTTCCTATGGCTACACCTTC
- | - | TRBJ2-1 | TRBV27 | 13 | CASSFRSTNEQFF | TGTGCCAGCAGTTTTCGGTCCACCAATGAGCAGTTCTTC
TRBD2 | - | TRBJ2-1 | TRBV30 | 15 | CAWSDRAGRINEQFF | TGTGCCTGGAGTGACAGAGCGGGGAGGATCAATGAGCAGTTCTTC
- | - | TRBJ1-2 | TRBV6-5 | 11 | CASSSYYGYTF | TGTGCCAGCAGTTCATACTATGGCTACACCTTC
TRBD2 | - | TRBJ2-7 | TRBV19 | 14 | CASSWGGDSYEQYF | TGTGCCAGTAGTTGGGGAGGGGACTCCTACGAGCAGTACTTC
- | - | TRBJ1-3 | TRBV27 | 15 | CASSLSKGFGNTIYF | TGTGCCAGCAGTTTATCGAAGGGGTTCGGAAACACCATATATTTT
- | - | TRBJ2-7 | TRBV29-1 | 15 | CSVGGFDGGSYEQYF | TGCAGCGTTGGGGGGTTTGACGGGGGCTCCTACGAGCAGTACTTC
TRBD2 | few | TRBJ2-5 | TRBV28 | 17 | CASSFIRPLADKETQYF | TGTGCCAGCAGTTTCATCAGGCCACTAGCGGACAAAGAGACCCAGTACTTC
- | - | TRBJ1-2 | TRBV18 | 16 | CASFLYESDSSYGYTF | TGTGCCAGCTTCCTTTACGAAAGTGACAGTTCCTATGGCTACACCTTC
TRBD2 | - | TRBJ2-7 | TRBV5-6 | 15 | CASSFGHRTSYEQYF | TGTGCCAGCAGCTTTGGACATCGGACTAGCTACGAGCAGTACTTC
TRBD2 | - | TRBJ2-2 | TRBV14 | 18 | CASSQEVGASGSAGELFF | TGTGCCAGCAGCCAAGAAGTGGGGGCTAGCGGGAGTGCCGGGGAGCTGTTTTTT
- | once | TRBJ1-2 | TRBV4-1 | 16 | CASSQESQPLGYGYTF | TGCGCCAGCAGCCAAGAGTCACAGCCGCTTGGCTATGGCTACACCTTC
- | - | TRBJ2-3 | TRBV5-1 | 16 | CASSPRRGLSTDTQYF | TGCGCCAGCAGCCCACGTCGAGGGCTCAGCACAGATACGCAGTATTTT
- | - | TRBJ2-1 | TRBV18 | 14 | CASSSPSSYNEQFF | TGTGCCAGCTCGTCCCCTAGCTCCTACAATGAGCAGTTCTTC
TRBD1 | few | TRBJ2-2 | TRBV5-1 | 17 | CASSSETGDTNTGELFF | TGCGCCAGCAGCTCCGAGACAGGGGATACGAACACCGGGGAGCTGTTTTTT
TRBD1 | - | TRBJ1-1 | TRBV9 | 15 | CASSVAGTGWSEAFF | TGTGCCAGCAGCGTAGCCGGGACAGGGTGGTCTGAAGCTTTCTTT
- | - | TRBJ1-6 | TRBV15 | 16 | CATSRDLRQVESPLHF | TGTGCCACCAGCAGAGATCTACGCCAGGTCGAATCACCCCTCCACTTT
TRBD2 | once | TRBJ2-3 | TRBV7-7 | 16 | CASSLQLAGAGDTQYF | TGTGCTAGCAGCTTACAACTAGCGGGAGCCGGAGATACGCAGTATTTT
- | - | TRBJ2-7 | TRBV2 | 13 | CASSSTGYYEQYF | TGTGCCAGCAGCTCGACAGGCTACTACGAGCAGTACTTC
- | - | TRBJ1-2 | TRBV27 | 15 | CASTPKRDPPYGYTF | TGTGCCAGCACCCCGAAGAGGGATCCTCCCTATGGCTACACCTTC
- | - | TRBJ2-7 | TRBV6-1 | 10 | CASRYYEQYF | TGTGCCAGCAGGTACTACGAGCAGTACTTC
- | - | TRBJ1-2 | TRBV7-9 | 13 | CASSERAPVGYTF | TGTGCCAGCAGCGAGAGGGCCCCAGTGGGCTACACCTTC